These T cell receptor beta chains were read from a single sample in a study of human T cells and chemical hapten exposure. TCRdb recomputed calls from the RACE reads with MiXCR, one row per CDR3 protein. The table records 60,000 to 80,000 distinct CDR3 sequences, about 6.7% of them present only once. Sequencing used whole blood, obtained in connection with sensitization to the hapten diphenylcyclopropenone (DPC). The source of these receptors is a woman younger than 45 with alopecia areata. Some clones in this sample may be carry-over from other donors' samples. CDR3s include the opening cysteine and the closing phenylalanine or tryptophan. A D gene is named only where the DNA matches it firmly. For some rows the clone size is stated as once, few or many, or as a class when expanded; others skip it.

v_gene: TRBV12-3/TRBV12-4
j_gene: TRBJ2-1
abundance: many
d_gene: NA
CDR3aa: CASSNERGGEQFF
CDR3nt: TGTGCCAGCAGTAATGAAAGGGGGGGTGAGCAGTTCTTC

v_gene: TRBV12-3/TRBV12-4
j_gene: TRBJ2-3
abundance: many
d_gene: TRBD2
CDR3aa: CASSNSISGGGTDTQYF
CDR3nt: TGTGCCAGCAGTAATTCGATTAGCGGGGGGGGCACAGATACGCAGTATTTT

v_gene: TRBV6-2/TRBV6-3
j_gene: TRBJ2-7
abundance: NA
d_gene: NA
CDR3aa: CASSYAGVSYEQYF
CDR3nt: TGTGCCAGCAGTTACGCAGGGGTGTCCTACGAGCAGTACTTC

v_gene: TRBV12-3/TRBV12-4
j_gene: TRBJ2-1
abundance: many
d_gene: NA
CDR3aa: CASSPSASSYNEQFF
CDR3nt: TGTGCCAGCAGCCCCAGCGCTAGCTCCTACAATGAGCAGTTCTTC

v_gene: TRBV6-5
j_gene: TRBJ1-5
abundance: few
d_gene: TRBD1
CDR3aa: CASRRTGLQGPQHF
CDR3nt: TGTGCCAGCAGACGGACAGGGCTTCAAGGGCCCCAGCATTTT

v_gene: TRBV5-1
j_gene: TRBJ1-6
abundance: many
d_gene: NA
CDR3aa: CASSLQGLSPLHF
CDR3nt: TGCGCCAGCAGCTTGCAGGGGCTTTCACCCCTCCACTTT

v_gene: TRBV20-1
j_gene: TRBJ2-3
abundance: NA
d_gene: TRBD1
CDR3aa: CSAGQGFIDTQYF
CDR3nt: TGCAGTGCTGGACAGGGGTTCATAGATACGCAGTATTTT

v_gene: TRBV5-1
j_gene: TRBJ2-3
abundance: many
d_gene: NA
CDR3aa: CASRGSQDTDTQYF
CDR3nt: TGCGCCAGCAGGGGGTCGCAGGATACAGATACGCAGTATTTT

v_gene: TRBV27
j_gene: TRBJ2-6
abundance: many
d_gene: TRBD1
CDR3aa: CASSLDRVSSGANVLTF
CDR3nt: TGTGCCAGCAGTTTGGACAGGGTTAGCTCTGGGGCCAACGTCCTGACTTTC

v_gene: TRBV19
j_gene: TRBJ2-5
abundance: NA
d_gene: NA
CDR3aa: CARGFLNAWETQYF
CDR3nt: TGTGCCAGGGGATTCCTGAATGCTTGGGAGACCCAGTACTTC

v_gene: TRBV6-5
j_gene: TRBJ1-2
abundance: many
d_gene: TRBD1
CDR3aa: CASTAGDRAYGYTF
CDR3nt: TGTGCCAGCACAGCGGGGGACAGGGCCTATGGCTACACCTTC

v_gene: TRBV12-3/TRBV12-4
j_gene: TRBJ1-5
abundance: few
d_gene: NA
CDR3aa: CASSPSSAAQHF
CDR3nt: TGTGCCAGCAGTCCCTCTAGCGCAGCCCAGCATTTT

v_gene: TRBV7-3
j_gene: TRBJ2-6
abundance: many
d_gene: TRBD1
CDR3aa: CASSSGGPGANVLTF
CDR3nt: TGTGCCAGCAGCTCAGGGGGACCTGGGGCCAACGTCCTGACTTTC